The subject of this entry is one T cell receptor (beta chain). Survey-level immunoSEQ sequencing profiled the TCR beta repertoire. Sequencing was performed with immunoSEQ multiplex PCR; in TCRdb, only in-frame clones are kept and a portion is missing. The sample lists under 90,000 clones; over 85% were seen once. Deletions cut 4 bases from V and 5 bases from J, with 16 bases between. The CDR3 is made up of 14 amino acids. Germline V lookup: CDR1 SGHRS, CDR2 YFSETQ. The J gene is TRBJ2-7, the V gene TRBV5-1; weak D call: TRBD2 (6 bases). The receptor's source is a man aged 40-49 years with rheumatoid arthritis. The source material was PBMCs. CDR3 DNA: TGCGCCAGCAGCCTGGGAGGTACAAACGACGAGCAGTACTTC. Protein: CASSLGGTNDEQYF.